This T cell receptor (beta chain) comes out of a study of OX40 agonist ivuxolimab in advanced cancers. Overall study results and limits: Circulating CD4+ and CD8+ T cells showed clonal expansion by week 6 at 0.1 to 3.0 mg/kg.

Data came from immunoSEQ multiplex PCR; TCRdb stores just in-frame clones and leaves some out. The sample has tens of thousands of clones, 70% to 90% seen once. As for this clone: Its antigen is not known.

CDR3 length: 14 residues. Germline CDR1 reads LNHNV; CDR2 reads YYDKDF (reference sequence). With 0 bases removed from V and 6 bases from J, the gap between germline ends came to 10 bases. The source material was CD4+ or CD8+ T cells sorted from blood, sampled in a trial of the OX40 agonist ivuxolimab. The chain combines TRBV15 with TRBJ2-3; TRBD1 or TRBD2 may be the D gene (6 bases each). This sequence originates from an adult with an advanced solid tumor such as melanoma, head and neck, liver or kidney cancer. The CDR3 sequence is CATSRDRGRDTQYF. The DNA for the CDR3 is TGTGCCACCAGCAGAGATCGGGGGCGGGATACGCAGTATTTT. Drawing the rest from reference TRBV15 and TRBJ2-3, the complete variable domain is DAMVIQNPRYQVTQFGKPVTLSCSQTLNHNVMYWYQQKSSQAPKLLFHYYDKDFNNEADTPDNFQSRRPNTSFCFLDIRSPGLGDTAMYLCATSRDRGRDTQYFGPGTRLTVL.